This is a list of T cell receptor beta chains from one sample in a study of T cell repertoires in cytomegalovirus infection. Which antigens these TCRs recognize remains unknown. TCRdb re-derived calls from the reads in MiXCR, one entry per CDR3 protein. The sample lists roughly 990,000 distinct CDR3 sequences, 25% to 40% occurring once. Sequences were derived from cultured CD8+ T cells from PBMCs, sampled from culture after CMV antigen stimulation. These receptors were taken from a human donor in good health (CMV status not recorded). Some clones in this sample may be carry-over from other donors' samples. Each CDR3 is given without its conserved first and last residue. The D gene is left open where the match is weak. Clone sizes are given selectively: once, few, many, or a class where the clone is expanded.

NA TRBV7-6 few ASSTNGGRGETQY
NA TRBV14 NA ASSQDSGWGTGELF
NA TRBV7-8 many ASSLFGTSPEETQY
NA TRBV6-1 few ASSDGGTFHEQF
TRBD1 TRBV28 many ASSLLGQGNQPQH
NA TRBV20-1 NA SAGGATFYGYT
TRBD2 TRBV6-6 NA ASSFSGDYVGNEQF
TRBD1 TRBV6-5 NA ASSWDSEQETQY
NA TRBV9 NA ASSSKPVVSGGYT
NA TRBV27 NA ASSGLPGDEQF
TRBD2 TRBV20-1 NA SAGRLATSTDTQY
TRBD2 TRBV4-2 NA ASSPLAGGPEETQY
NA TRBV6-1 NA ASSEALGSEAF
NA TRBV19 NA ASSVMGSSYNEQF